This TCR beta chain was found in a study of blood T cell repertoires in COVID-19. This table comes from immunoSEQ multiplex PCR, and its TCRdb copy is limited to in-frame clones, with some not included. Counted here are roughly 330,000 clones, around 90% occurring once; the ten biggest clones make up about 4.7%. Participants were aged roughly 18 to 90 years, lived in some 23 US areas, and enrolled virtually. The germline CDR1 and CDR2 sequences are GTSNPN and SVGIG (reference sequence). V lost 3 bases and J lost 2, with 10 bases in between. CDR3 length: 13 residues. The chain couples TRBV30 to TRBJ1-1; weak D call: TRBD1 (6 bases). The receptor was isolated from a man younger than 45 who had recovered from COVID-19. Sequencing was performed on PBMCs or T cells enriched from blood (not recorded which). The CDR3 loop reads CAWRLQGNTEAFF. The CDR3 DNA is TGTGCCTGGAGATTACAGGGTAACACTGAAGCTTTCTTT.